The 18 T cell receptor beta chains presented below share a single source sample, sequenced in a study of blood T cell repertoires in COVID-19. Clones were sequenced by immunoSEQ multiplex PCR, and TCRdb holds only the in-frame ones, with some missing. The sample lists around 68,000 clones, approximately 93% seen once, with approximately 2.6% in the top ten. Sequenced: peripheral blood. The receptor source for this set is a man aged 70-80 years with active COVID-19.

The gene calls are TRBV5-4 and TRBJ2-5, with 7 bases aligning to TRBD1. This CDR3 region has 15 residues. From germline, CDR1 is SGHNT and CDR2 YYREEE (reference sequence). V lost 5 bases to trimming and J lost 5 bases; unmatched junction nucleotides: 12. The CDR3 loop is CASRRDREARETQYF. The DNA of the CDR3 is TGTGCCAGCAGACGCGACAGGGAAGCGAGGGAGACCCAGTACTTC.

The V and J genes are TRBV10-3 and TRBJ1-6; D possibly corresponds to TRBD1 (6 bases). The CDR3 is made up of 14 amino acids. Germline loops: CDR1 ENHRY, CDR2 SYGVKD. Trimming took 10 bases from V and 4 from J, leaving 14 bases between them. CDR3: CATRGGDYNSPLHF. The CDR3 nucleotides are TGTGCCACACGAGGGGGAGATTATAATTCACCCCTCCACTTT.

The V and J genes are TRBV19 and TRBJ1-6, with 8 nucleotides matching TRBD1. The germline V gene has CDR1 LNHDA and CDR2 SQIVND (reference sequence). V shed 5 bases and J 6 bases; nucleotides not matched to a gene: 6. The CDR3 has 15 amino acids. The CDR3 sequence: CASSVQGAGNSPLHF. DNA of the CDR3: TGTGCCAGTAGTGTCCAGGGGGCAGGTAATTCACCCCTCCACTTT.

This clone was observed a handful of times. The chain recombines TRBV27 with TRBJ2-3; 9 nucleotides align to TRBD2. CDR3 length: 15 residues. Germline V gene sequence: CDR1 MNHEY, CDR2 SMNVEV (reference sequence). V lost 7 bases and J lost 2; bases outside the gene matches: 7. This CDR3 is CASTISGGPTDTQYF. The CDR3 region has the DNA TGTGCCAGCACCATAAGCGGGGGGCCCACAGATACGCAGTATTTT.

The chain combines TRBV7-2 with TRBJ1-3; tentatively, D is TRBD1 (5 bases). Per the germline V gene, CDR1 is SGHTA and CDR2 is FQGNSA. CDR3 length: 16 residues. V was shortened by 1 base and J by 2 bases, with 12 bases between the two germline ends. The CDR3 region is CASSLGMGLAGNTIYF. CDR3 DNA sequence: TGTGCCAGCAGCTTAGGTATGGGACTGGCTGGAAACACCATATATTTT.

The gene calls are TRBV4-3 and TRBJ2-5, with TRBD1 matching 8 bases. CDR3 length: 16 residues. Trimming at V came to 0 bases and at J to 4 bases, leaving 7 bases not matched to a gene. The germline V gene has CDR1 LGHNA and CDR2 YSLEER. Here the CDR3 DNA reads TGCGCCAGCAGCCAAGATCATAGGACAGGGAGAGAGACCCAGTACTTC. It encodes CASSQDHRTGRETQYF.

The chain combines TRBV7-6 with TRBJ2-1; D perhaps matches TRBD1 (6 bases). V was cut by 4 bases and J by 7 bases, with 17 bases left in between. The germline gives CDR1 SGHVS, CDR2 FNYEAQ. There are 15 residues in the CDR3. The CDR3 sequence: CASSSGTMGVNEQFF. For the CDR3, the DNA is TGTGCCAGCAGCTCCGGGACAATGGGGGTGAATGAGCAGTTCTTC. Drawing the rest from reference TRBV7-6 and TRBJ2-1, the complete variable domain is GAGVSQSPRYKVTKRGQDVALRCDPISGHVSLYWYRQALGQGPEFLTYFNYEAQQDKSGLPNDRFSAERPEGSISTLTIQRTEQRDSAMYRCASSSGTMGVNEQFFGPGTRLTVL.

This clone was detected once. The chain has TRBV18 and TRBJ1-1; tentative D call: TRBD1 (5 bases). This CDR3 region has 16 residues. Per germline, CDR1 KGHSH and CDR2 LQKENI. V dropped 5 bases and J dropped 3 bases, with 19 bases sitting between them. CDR3 coding DNA: TGTGCCAGCTCAACTTATAACAGGATTGGGGACACTGAAGCTTTCTTT. Residues: CASSTYNRIGDTEAFF.

This chain joins TRBV10-1 and TRBJ2-5; unclear D gene. The CDR3 loop spans 13 amino acids. Germline V gene sequence: CDR1 WNHNN, CDR2 SYGVQD (reference sequence). V dropped 4 bases and J dropped 2 bases, with 8 bases sitting between them. CDR3 nucleotide sequence: TGCGCCAGCAGTGCACAGATACAAGAGACCCAGTACTTC. Its protein is CASSAQIQETQYF.

V and J are TRBV7-2 and TRBJ1-2; D may be TRBD1 (6 bases). The length of the CDR3 is 15 residues. CDR1 SGHTA and CDR2 FQGNSA come from the germline V gene. The germline V and J ends were trimmed by 0 bases and 5 bases, with 13 bases remaining between them. CDR3 in DNA: TGTGCCAGCAGCTTAGCTATTGGACAGCAGTATGGCTACACCTTC. Translating gives CASSLAIGQQYGYTF.

The CDR3 loop reads CASGTGENSPLHF. The CDR3 DNA follows: TGTGCCAGCGGGACAGGGGAGAATTCACCCCTCCACTTT. The J gene is TRBJ1-6, the V gene TRBV7-9; 10 bases match TRBD1. From germline, CDR1 is SEHNR and CDR2 FQNEAQ (reference sequence). The V and J ends lost 8 bases and 7 bases, in that order; junction bases with no gene match: 2. This CDR3 region has 13 residues.

J is TRBJ1-2 and V is TRBV6-5; D is undetermined. The CDR3 totals 13 residues. Trimming left V 4 bases short and J 4 bases short, with 10 bases between. Germline CDR1 and CDR2: MNHEY and SVGAGI. CDR3 nucleotide sequence: TGTGCCAGCAGTTTAACAGAGGGCTATGGCTACACCTTC. Amino acids: CASSLTEGYGYTF.

The gene calls are TRBV7-2 and TRBJ2-3; a weak D match, TRBD2 (6 bases). The CDR3 is made up of 15 amino acids. Germline CDR1 and CDR2: SGHTA and FQGNSA. Trimming stripped 3 bases from V and 2 bases from J, with 12 bases between. The CDR3 is CASSLARGTTDTQYF. DNA of the CDR3: TGTGCCAGCAGCTTGGCCCGGGGGACCACAGATACGCAGTATTTT. The full variable domain, rest sourced from reference TRBV7-2 and TRBJ2-3, is GAGVSQSPSNKVTEKGKDVELRCDPISGHTALYWYRQSLGQGLEFLIYFQGNSAPDKSGLPSDRFSAERTGGSVSTLTIQRTQQEDSAVYLCASSLARGTTDTQYFGPGTRLTVL.

The DNA of the CDR3 is TGCGCCAGCAGCGCTACAGGGCTTGGCGAGCAGTACGTC. Amino acid sequence: CASSATGLGEQYV. This chain connects TRBV5-1 to TRBJ2-7, with D perhaps TRBD1 (6 bases). Germline loops: CDR1 SGHRS, CDR2 YFSETQ. V was shortened by 4 bases and J by 6 bases, with 14 bases between the two germline ends. This CDR3 is built from 13 residues.

The V gene is TRBV19, the J gene TRBJ1-1; possibly TRBD1 for D (6 bases). The CDR3 totals 15 residues. Looked up from germline, CDR1 is LNHDA and CDR2 is SQIVND (reference sequence). V was clipped by 3 bases and J by 7 bases, with 18 bases between them. CDR3 protein: CASSIGRGDFDEAFF. The CDR3 DNA reads TGTGCCAGTAGTATTGGCAGGGGAGATTTTGATGAAGCTTTCTTT.

The rearrangement joins TRBV6-5 to TRBJ2-5; perhaps TRBD2 as D (6 bases). Trimming removed 7 bases at V and 5 bases at J, with 20 bases between. Germline values: CDR1 MNHEY, CDR2 SVGAGI. The CDR3 sequence is 15 residues long. The CDR3 region is CASKTEPGERETQYF. The CDR3 DNA reads TGTGCCAGCAAGACCGAGCCGGGGGAACGGGAGACCCAGTACTTC.

The chain uses TRBV5-1 and TRBJ2-1; D gene unclear. The CDR3 is made up of 15 amino acids. Germline CDR1 SGHRS, CDR2 YFSETQ. V was shortened by 0 bases and J by 0 bases, with 7 bases between the two germline ends. The DNA for the CDR3 is TGCGCCAGCAGCTTGGCCGATAGCTCCTACAATGAGCAGTTCTTC. This codes for CASSLADSSYNEQFF.

The chain carries TRBV19 and TRBJ2-3; 10 positions agree with TRBD1. CDR3 size: 15 residues. The germline V gene has CDR1 LNHDA and CDR2 SQIVND (reference sequence). V dropped 4 bases and J dropped 4; count of bases not matched to a gene: 5. The CDR3 reads CASSKAGTGADTQYF. The CDR3, as DNA: TGTGCCAGTAGTAAAGCCGGGACAGGGGCAGATACGCAGTATTTT. The full variable domain, with the rest looked up from reference TRBV19 and TRBJ2-3, is DGGITQSPKYLFRKEGQNVTLSCEQNLNHDAMYWYRQDPGQGLRLIYYSQIVNDFQKGDIAEGYSVSREKKESFPLTVTSAQKNPTAFYLCASSKAGTGADTQYFGPGTRLTVL.